These 14 T cell receptor beta chains were sequenced from one sample in a study of blood T cells in healthy people across ages. The use of a sample-barcoded 5' primer and a J-beta primer mix characterized a second PCR of about 7 to 12 cycles. TCRdb processed the 5' RACE reads anew with MiXCR; each CDR3 protein has one entry. Of roughly 1,300,000 distinct CDR3 sequences in the sample, almost 60% were seen once. The sequenced sample consisted of blood. The receptors derive from a man younger than 35 in good health.

The count of this clonotype is one. The V and J genes are TRBV7-8 and TRBJ2-4; 8 bases are a match to TRBD1. Trimming took 5 bases from V and 2 from J; bases not matched to a gene: 17. The CDR3 is 19 amino acids. Germline CDR1 and CDR2: SGHVS and FQNEAQ. The CDR3 loop reads CASSPDSRTGFTSKNIQYF. Written as DNA, the CDR3 is TGTGCCAGCAGCCCAGACTCCAGGACAGGGTTTACATCCAAAAACATTCAGTACTTC. Combining the CDR3 with reference TRBV7-8 and TRBJ2-4 gives the whole variable domain GAGVSQSPRYKVAKRGQDVALRCDPISGHVSLFWYQQALGQGPEFLTYFQNEAQLDKSGLPSDRFFAERPEGSVSTLKIQRTQQEDSAVYLCASSPDSRTGFTSKNIQYFGAGTRLSVL.

The rearrangement joins TRBV15 to TRBJ2-7, with 8 nucleotides matching TRBD1. CDR1 LNHNV and CDR2 YYDKDF come from the germline V gene (reference sequence). The length of the CDR3 is 15 residues. V was pared by 8 bases and J by 4 bases, with 13 bases of the junction left unmatched. The CDR3 DNA follows: TGTGCCACCTCGTTATACCCGAACAGGGGGTACGAGCAGTACTTC. It yields the protein CATSLYPNRGYEQYF.

The chain is built from TRBV29-1 and TRBJ2-1; TRBD1 agrees at 7 bases. The V and J ends lost 7 bases and 3 bases, in that order; junction bases with no gene match: 9. Germline V gene sequence: CDR1 SQVTM, CDR2 ANQGSEA. The CDR3 runs 14 residues. Written as DNA, the CDR3 is TGCAGCGCTGTGGACAGGAGGCGCTACAATGAGCAGTTCTTC. This translates into CSAVDRRRYNEQFF.

This rearrangement joins TRBV20-1 to TRBJ2-5; the D gene is possibly TRBD1 (5 bases). The length of the CDR3 is 13 residues. Per the germline V gene, CDR1 is DFQATT and CDR2 is SNEGSKA (reference sequence). Deletions cut 7 bases from V and 0 bases from J, with 12 bases between. The CDR3 reads CSVNRQNQETQYF. CDR3 coding DNA: TGCAGTGTCAACCGACAGAACCAAGAGACCCAGTACTTC.

CDR3 nucleotide sequence: TGTGCCAGCAGCCGTGGGACCCAGAATGAGCAGTTCTTC. Its protein is CASSRGTQNEQFF. This chain uses TRBV6-6 with TRBJ2-1, with D possibly called TRBD1 or TRBD2 (5 bases each). V lost 6 bases and J 7 bases, leaving 13 bases between the germline ends. Germline CDR1 MNHNY, CDR2 SVGAGI (reference sequence). CDR3 length: 13 amino acids.

The chain has TRBV4-2 and TRBJ2-5; D gene unclear. Germline V CDR1 and CDR2: LGHNA, YNFKEQ. The CDR3 contains 14 residues. V was trimmed by 0 bases and J by 3 bases, leaving 8 bases between them. The CDR3 DNA is TGTGCCAGCAGCCAAGATTTAGTGGAAGAGACCCAGTACTTC. Its translation is CASSQDLVEETQYF.

V usage is TRBV7-2 and J usage is TRBJ2-6; D call uncertain. There are 15 residues in the CDR3. V lost 1 base and J 2 bases, leaving 6 bases between the germline ends. The germline CDR1 and CDR2 sequences are SGHTA and FQGNSA. DNA of the CDR3: TGTGCCAGCAGCTTAGACATAACTGGGGCCAACGTCCTGACTTTC. Translation gives CASSLDITGANVLTF. Combining the CDR3 with reference TRBV7-2 and TRBJ2-6 gives the whole variable domain GAGVSQSPSNKVTEKGKDVELRCDPISGHTALYWYRQSLGQGLEFLIYFQGNSAPDKSGLPSDRFSAERTGGSVSTLTIQRTQQEDSAVYLCASSLDITGANVLTFGAGSRLTVL.

This sequence joins TRBV4-2 and TRBJ1-1, with D unresolved. The CDR3 extends over 12 amino acids. Per the germline V gene, CDR1 is LGHNA and CDR2 is YNFKEQ. The V end was cut by 1 base, the J end by 8 bases, with 8 bases between. The CDR3 bases are TGTGCCAGCAGCCAAGTTCCGGGGGAAGCTTTCTTT. Its translation is CASSQVPGEAFF.

This sequence joins TRBV6-6 and TRBJ2-1, with D possibly matching TRBD1 (6 bases). The CDR3 loop spans 12 amino acids. The V end was cut by 6 bases, the J end by 11 bases, with 14 bases between. Per germline, CDR1 MNHNY and CDR2 SVGAGI (reference sequence). The CDR3 loop is CASSPSRGQQFF. Here the CDR3 DNA reads TGTGCCAGCAGCCCCAGCAGGGGCCAGCAGTTCTTC.

The chain employs TRBV12-3 or TRBV12-4 and TRBJ1-1; no reliable D call. V was cut by 5 bases and J by 2 bases, with 12 bases left in between. The CDR3 is 14 residues long. DNA for the CDR3: TGTGCCAGCAGTATCCGGGCCAGAAACACTGAAGCTTTCTTT. Protein product: CASSIRARNTEAFF.

V usage is TRBV12-3 or TRBV12-4 and J usage is TRBJ1-6; TRBD1 matches at 10 bases. V lost 6 bases, J lost 7 bases, and 6 bases stayed unmatched. The CDR3 consists of 15 residues. Here the CDR3 reads CASSRGDRGNSPLHF. The CDR3 DNA reads as TGTGCCAGCAGCCGCGGGGACAGGGGAAATTCACCCCTCCACTTT.

V gene TRBV4-1 combines with J gene TRBJ1-5; D is possibly TRBD1 (5 bases). Germline V lookup: CDR1 MGHRA, CDR2 YSYEKL. V lost 0 bases, J lost 10 bases, and 16 bases lay in between. The length of the CDR3 is 15 residues. The CDR3 DNA follows: TGCGCCAGCAGCCAAGATAGGGGAGGATGGTACCCCCAGCATTTT. This encodes CASSQDRGGWYPQHF.

This clonotype occurred a few times. This sequence joins TRBV4-1 and TRBJ1-2; TRBD1 is a possible D gene (6 bases). CDR1 MGHRA and CDR2 YSYEKL come from the germline V gene. V was pared by 0 bases and J by 13 bases, with 21 bases between. This CDR3 has 15 amino acids. As DNA, the CDR3 is TGCGCCAGCAGCCAAGATTTGGCAGCCCAGGGGTTGGGCACCTTC. This translates into CASSQDLAAQGLGTF.

This rearrangement joins TRBV28 to TRBJ2-5; D is tentatively TRBD1 or TRBD2 (5 bases each). This CDR3 has 17 amino acids. Germline V gives CDR1 MDHEN, CDR2 SYDVKM. Trimming took 5 bases from V and 0 from J, leaving 19 bases between them. CDR3 loop: CASSPLRDHLYQETQYF. The CDR3 bases are TGTGCCAGCAGTCCCCTCCGGGACCACTTGTACCAAGAGACCCAGTACTTC. The full variable domain, completed using reference TRBV28 and TRBJ2-5, is DVKVTQSSRYLVKRTGEKVFLECVQDMDHENMFWYRQDPGLGLRLIYFSYDVKMKEKGDIPEGYSVSREKKERFSLILESASTNQTSMYLCASSPLRDHLYQETQYFGPGTRLLVL.